This TCR beta chain was observed in a study of T cell repertoires in ileal Crohn's disease. The data were produced by immunoSEQ multiplex PCR, yet TCRdb's version contains in-frame clones alone and is incomplete. Of over 6,000 clones listed, 70% were seen once; the top ten hold approximately 18%. Material: ileal tissue. This sequence was found in an adult with Crohn's disease.

The DNA for the CDR3 is TGTGCCAGCAGTCAACTAGAGGGCCCTTCACCCCTCCACTTT. Its protein product is CASSQLEGPSPLHF. V is TRBV6-1 and J is TRBJ1-6, with D unresolved. CDR3 size: 14 residues. Trimming pared 5 bases from V and 9 bases from J, leaving 14 bases between. CDR1 and CDR2 from the germline V gene are MNHNS and SASEGT.